This T cell receptor (beta chain) was sequenced during a study of cytomegalovirus exposure and HLA in healthy donors. V lost 6 bases and J lost 2, with 20 bases in between. This CDR3 has 16 residues. The germline V gene has CDR1 MRHNA and CDR2 SNTAGT. Study results and caveats: Trimming of TCR beta V- and J-genes showed a link, identified in a later analysis, to a missense DCLRE1C variant. From TCR beta sequences, most subjects' HLA-A and HLA-B alleles were reportedly predicted accurately. It emerged from a later analysis that several of the most significant clusters appeared to be linked to common viral pathogens.

For this clone: Its target is unknown.

The PCR was carried out with 60 Vbeta primers and 13 Jbeta primers. Method: immunoSEQ multiplex PCR; TCRdb's copy keeps in-frame clones and lacks some. The repertoire includes 200,000 or so clones, about 81% of them detected once, and 6.5% sits in the top ten. This receptor was obtained from a woman aged 50 to 65 in good health and CMV-seropositive. Source material: PBMCs. The rearrangement links TRBV6-4 to TRBJ2-7; possibly TRBD2 for D (6 bases). The CDR3 spells CASRFAGSKVPYEQYF. In DNA form, the CDR3 reads TGTGCCAGCAGATTCGCGGGGTCCAAAGTCCCCTACGAGCAGTACTTC.